What follows is one TCR beta chain and its context. Here immunoSEQ multiplex PCR was the method, and the copy in TCRdb shows in-frame clones only, minus some. The sample shows 100,000 to 150,000 clones, around 94% of them seen only once. The record originates from a study of control samples from healthy donors and cancer patients. CDR1 is SGHDT, CDR2 YYEEEE, per germline. CDR3 length: 15 residues. V gave up 1 base and J gave up 2 bases; unmatched junction bases: 4. J is TRBJ2-3 and V is TRBV5-6; 7 nucleotides align to TRBD1. The sequenced material came from PBMCs. The clonotype originates from an elderly man with head and neck cancer. CDR3 residues: CASSLNGQVTDTQYF. CDR3 nucleotides: TGTGCCAGCAGCTTGAATGGACAGGTCACAGATACGCAGTATTTT. The variable domain in full, completed from reference TRBV5-6 and TRBJ2-3, reads DAGVTQSPTHLIKTRGQQVTLRCSPKSGHDTVSWYQQALGQGPQFIFQYYEEEERQRGNFPDRFSGHQFPNYSSELNVNALLLGDSALYLCASSLNGQVTDTQYFGPGTRLTVL.